This T cell receptor (beta chain) was observed in a study of shared clonotypes between healthy human individuals. For the study at large: With ages of 18 to 49, the donors were a couple of women and a few men.

General study findings and limits: Investigators expected sequencing depth to affect clonotype sharing among donors.

Trimming pared 6 bases from V and 0 bases from J, leaving 17 bases between. Germline V gives CDR1 PRHDT, CDR2 FYEKMQ (reference sequence). The CDR3 sequence is 16 residues long. Assay: immunoSEQ multiplex PCR; the TCRdb copy retains only in-frame clones and omits some. The sample comprises roughly 2,000,000 clones, about 95% of which are singletons, and more than 0.9% rests with the top ten. CD45RO-negative, CCR7-positively selected cells formed the naive CD8 fraction, excluding terminally differentiated effector memory CD45RA+ cells. This clone was recorded once. Antigen: not known. This rearrangement joins TRBV13 to TRBJ1-1; D may be TRBD1 (5 bases). Material for sequencing was naive CD8+ T cells sorted from blood. The TCR originated in a man between 18 and 29 years old in good health. CDR3 in amino acids: CASRDPLGVLNTEAFF. The CDR3 region has the DNA TGTGCCAGCAGGGACCCCTTGGGGGTGTTGAACACTGAAGCTTTCTTT.